A selection of T cell receptor beta chains follows, all from one sample in a study of regulatory T cells in long-lasting Graves disease. TCRdb re-called the multiplex PCR reads with MiXCR, one entry per CDR3 protein. The data show 680,000 or so distinct CDR3 sequences, around 15% seen once. The sample was also linked to a second study, of T cells in Graves' hyperthyroidism and ophthalmopathy.

This material consisted of peripheral blood mononuclear cells (PBMCs), taken at new diagnosis, from a patient treated with antithyroid drugs. These receptors were taken from a woman in her twenties or thirties with Graves disease. The CDR3 runs from the conserved cysteine through the conserved F or W. D genes are given only for firm matches. Clone size is given for some rows only: seen once, a few or many times, or a class if the clone is expanded.

J: TRBJ1-5; D: TRBD1; size: NA; V: TRBV10-3; CDR3: CAISAGTGTYQPQHF; DNA: TGTGCCATCAGTGCCGGGACAGGGACGTATCAGCCCCAGCATTTT
J: TRBJ1-2; D: NA; size: many; V: TRBV5-1; CDR3: CASSDAQTNYGYTF; DNA: TGCGCCAGCAGTGACGCGCAGACTAACTATGGCTACACCTTC
J: TRBJ2-1; D: TRBD2; size: many; V: TRBV7-2; CDR3: CASTAGSGAYNEQFF; DNA: TGTGCCAGCACCGCCGGGAGCGGGGCCTACAATGAGCAGTTCTTC
J: TRBJ2-1; D: NA; size: few; V: TRBV10-3; CDR3: CAISEVQTYNEQFF; DNA: TGTGCCATCAGTGAGGTCCAGACCTACAATGAGCAGTTCTTC
J: TRBJ2-7; D: TRBD2; size: many; V: TRBV28; CDR3: CASSFWVSGRPYEQYF; DNA: TGTGCCAGCAGCTTTTGGGTCTCCGGGAGGCCCTACGAGCAGTACTTC
J: TRBJ2-1; D: NA; size: few; V: TRBV6-2/TRBV6-3; CDR3: CASSYLAGGISYNEQFF; DNA: TGTGCCAGCAGTTACCTAGCTGGCGGGATCTCCTACAATGAGCAGTTCTTC
J: TRBJ2-7; D: TRBD1; size: many; V: TRBV7-9; CDR3: CASSLVPLQGQRNYEQYF; DNA: TGTGCCAGCAGCTTAGTACCCCTACAGGGGCAGAGGAACTACGAGCAGTACTTC
J: TRBJ2-1; D: NA; size: many; V: TRBV12-3/TRBV12-4; CDR3: CASTNTGFSSYNEQFF; DNA: TGTGCCAGCACCAATACAGGGTTTAGCTCCTACAATGAGCAGTTCTTC
J: TRBJ1-1; D: NA; size: many; V: TRBV9; CDR3: CASSVSGASEAFF; DNA: TGTGCCAGCAGCGTCTCGGGGGCGTCTGAAGCTTTCTTT
J: TRBJ2-7; D: NA; size: few; V: TRBV9; CDR3: CASSPNQGEQYF; DNA: TGTGCCAGCAGCCCCAATCAGGGGGAGCAGTACTTC
J: TRBJ2-7; D: TRBD1; size: NA; V: TRBV20-1; CDR3: CSAREIPGTGEYEQYF; DNA: TGCAGTGCTAGAGAGATCCCCGGGACAGGGGAATACGAGCAGTACTTC
J: TRBJ2-1; D: NA; size: few; V: TRBV29-1; CDR3: CSVELGGREQFF; DNA: TGCAGCGTTGAGCTTGGAGGGCGTGAGCAGTTCTTC
J: TRBJ2-7; D: NA; size: NA; V: TRBV27; CDR3: CATSQQGWTYEQYF; DNA: TGTGCCACCTCGCAACAGGGCTGGACCTACGAGCAGTACTTC
J: TRBJ1-1; D: NA; size: many; V: TRBV6-1; CDR3: CASSERGPNMNTEAFF; DNA: TGTGCCAGCAGTGAGAGAGGACCGAACATGAACACTGAAGCTTTCTTT
J: TRBJ2-1; D: TRBD2; size: NA; V: TRBV18; CDR3: CASSSGTSIEQFF; DNA: TGTGCCAGCTCATCCGGGACTAGTATTGAGCAGTTCTTC
J: TRBJ2-5; D: TRBD2; size: few; V: TRBV20-1; CDR3: CSARGGTRGETQYF; DNA: TGCAGTGCTAGAGGTGGGACTAGAGGGGAGACCCAGTACTTC
J: TRBJ1-6; D: NA; size: few; V: TRBV5-6; CDR3: CASSTGERLQAYNSPLHF; DNA: TGTGCCAGCAGCACCGGAGAGAGACTCCAGGCCTATAATTCACCCCTCCACTTT
J: TRBJ2-3; D: TRBD1; size: NA; V: TRBV2; CDR3: CACSWTGGTDTQYF; DNA: TGTGCCTGCAGTTGGACAGGGGGCACAGATACGCAGTATTTT
J: TRBJ1-2; D: TRBD1; size: few; V: TRBV7-2; CDR3: CASSLEDRDLYGYTF; DNA: TGTGCCAGCAGCTTAGAGGACAGGGACCTCTATGGCTACACCTTC
J: TRBJ2-7; D: TRBD2; size: NA; V: TRBV15; CDR3: CATSRVEGLAGDKAIEQYF; DNA: TGTGCCACCAGCAGAGTTGAGGGACTAGCGGGCGATAAGGCTATCGAGCAGTACTTC
J: TRBJ2-5; D: NA; size: few; V: TRBV5-5; CDR3: CASSLEFTSFATQYF; DNA: TGTGCCAGCAGCTTGGAATTCACTAGTTTTGCGACCCAGTACTTC
J: TRBJ2-1; D: TRBD2; size: NA; V: TRBV19; CDR3: CASMSLAGTSYNEQFF; DNA: TGTGCCAGTATGAGTCTAGCGGGGACCTCCTACAATGAGCAGTTCTTC
J: TRBJ1-5; D: TRBD1; size: NA; V: TRBV7-2; CDR3: CASSISGTGGQPQHF; DNA: TGTGCCAGCAGCATATCCGGGACAGGGGGTCAGCCCCAGCATTTT
J: TRBJ1-5; D: NA; size: many; V: TRBV30; CDR3: CAWSAGVGQPQHF; DNA: TGTGCCTGGAGTGCAGGGGTTGGTCAGCCCCAGCATTTT
J: TRBJ1-1; D: TRBD1; size: many; V: TRBV27; CDR3: CASRKGQGSAEAFF; DNA: TGTGCCAGCAGAAAGGGACAGGGGAGCGCTGAAGCTTTCTTT
J: TRBJ1-3; D: NA; size: NA; V: TRBV24-1; CDR3: CALRRRGNTIYF; DNA: TGTGCCCTCCGAAGGCGTGGAAACACCATATATTTT
J: TRBJ2-7; D: TRBD1; size: NA; V: TRBV4-1; CDR3: CASSQLPGQGWFGGEQYF; DNA: TGCGCCAGCAGCCAGTTACCGGGACAGGGTTGGTTCGGGGGCGAGCAGTACTTC
J: TRBJ1-1; D: NA; size: few; V: TRBV18; CDR3: CASSPSQQTEAFF; DNA: TGTGCCAGCTCACCAAGTCAGCAGACTGAAGCTTTCTTT
J: TRBJ2-3; D: TRBD2; size: NA; V: TRBV4-2; CDR3: CASSDQGGRPSTDTQYF; DNA: TGTGCCAGCAGCGACCAAGGCGGGAGGCCCTCCACAGATACGCAGTATTTT
J: TRBJ1-3; D: NA; size: many; V: TRBV28; CDR3: CASSFAGFPQISGNTIYF; DNA: TGTGCCAGCAGTTTCGCTGGGTTTCCCCAAATCTCTGGAAACACCATATATTTT
J: TRBJ2-1; D: TRBD1; size: few; V: TRBV5-1; CDR3: CASSLVGQASNEQFF; DNA: TGCGCCAGCAGCTTGGTAGGACAGGCTTCCAATGAGCAGTTCTTC
J: TRBJ1-4; D: TRBD1; size: NA; V: TRBV4-1; CDR3: CASSQVLGTGNEKLFF; DNA: TGCGCCAGCAGCCAAGTTTTGGGGACAGGGAATGAAAAACTGTTTTTT
J: TRBJ1-4; D: NA; size: few; V: TRBV6-1; CDR3: CASRIEGGGNEKLFF; DNA: TGTGCCAGCAGAATAGAAGGTGGTGGTAATGAAAAACTGTTTTTT
J: TRBJ2-2; D: TRBD2; size: few; V: TRBV7-9; CDR3: CASSRRLRAGEGTGELFF; DNA: TGTGCCAGCAGCCGCCGACTACGAGCGGGAGAGGGTACCGGGGAGCTGTTTTTT
J: TRBJ1-1; D: NA; size: many; V: TRBV2; CDR3: CASSDFAVDTEAFF; DNA: TGTGCCAGCAGTGATTTCGCCGTAGACACTGAAGCTTTCTTT
J: TRBJ2-1; D: NA; size: few; V: TRBV12-3/TRBV12-4; CDR3: CASSWWGGEQFF; DNA: TGTGCCAGCAGTTGGTGGGGAGGTGAGCAGTTCTTC
J: TRBJ2-7; D: TRBD1; size: NA; V: TRBV29-1; CDR3: CSVVSTGVHEQYF; DNA: TGCAGCGTGGTTTCTACAGGGGTCCACGAGCAGTACTTC
J: TRBJ1-2; D: TRBD1; size: many; V: TRBV25-1; CDR3: CASRTGTGHDYGYTF; DNA: TGTGCCAGCAGGACTGGGACAGGGCACGACTATGGCTACACCTTC
J: TRBJ1-4; D: NA; size: many; V: TRBV20-1; CDR3: CSAREDLSEKLFF; DNA: TGCAGTGCTAGGGAGGACCTAAGTGAAAAACTGTTTTTT
J: TRBJ1-5; D: NA; size: few; V: TRBV19; CDR3: CASSSGSYSNQPQHF; DNA: TGTGCCAGTAGTTCTGGGAGCTATAGCAATCAGCCCCAGCATTTT
J: TRBJ2-3; D: NA; size: few; V: TRBV20-1; CDR3: CSAESAGPSTDTQYF; DNA: TGCAGTGCGGAGTCAGCGGGCCCTAGCACAGATACGCAGTATTTT
J: TRBJ2-7; D: NA; size: many; V: TRBV28; CDR3: CASSLLWDGDYEQYF; DNA: TGTGCCAGCAGTCTTTTATGGGACGGCGACTACGAGCAGTACTTC
J: TRBJ2-7; D: NA; size: few; V: TRBV6-2/TRBV6-3; CDR3: CASSYTATSYEQYF; DNA: TGTGCCAGCAGTTATACGGCAACCTCCTACGAGCAGTACTTC
J: TRBJ2-7; D: NA; size: many; V: TRBV27; CDR3: CASRSGATGAYEQYF; DNA: TGTGCCAGCCGTTCCGGGGCAACCGGGGCCTACGAGCAGTACTTC
J: TRBJ1-4; D: TRBD1; size: many; V: TRBV2; CDR3: CASSDGTGGINEKLFF; DNA: TGTGCCAGCAGCGACGGAACAGGGGGGATTAATGAAAAACTGTTTTTT
J: TRBJ1-2; D: NA; size: few; V: TRBV7-9; CDR3: CASSSSYNAYGYTF; DNA: TGTGCCAGCAGCTCCAGTTACAACGCCTATGGCTACACCTTC
J: TRBJ2-1; D: TRBD2; size: many; V: TRBV9; CDR3: CASSVGGGVSSYNEQFF; DNA: TGTGCCAGCAGCGTAGGGGGAGGGGTAAGCTCCTACAATGAGCAGTTCTTC
J: TRBJ2-1; D: TRBD2; size: few; V: TRBV11-2; CDR3: CASSSGTRYNEQFF; DNA: TGTGCCAGCAGCTCCGGGACTAGATACAATGAGCAGTTCTTC
J: TRBJ2-3; D: NA; size: NA; V: TRBV19; CDR3: CASLFVGAWNF; DNA: TGTGCCAGCCTTTTTGTGGGTGCTTGGAATTTT
J: TRBJ2-1; D: NA; size: few; V: TRBV15; CDR3: CATGAYPYNEQFF; DNA: TGTGCCACGGGGGCGTATCCCTACAATGAGCAGTTCTTC
J: TRBJ2-1; D: TRBD2; size: NA; V: TRBV3-1; CDR3: CASSPSGSLNHEQFF; DNA: TGTGCCAGCAGTCCTAGCGGGAGTCTTAACCATGAGCAGTTCTTC
J: TRBJ1-1; D: TRBD1; size: many; V: TRBV27; CDR3: CASSLGTEMNTEAFF; DNA: TGTGCCAGCAGTTTGGGGACAGAGATGAACACTGAAGCTTTCTTT
J: TRBJ1-4; D: TRBD1; size: few; V: TRBV20-1; CDR3: CSASPGGGLEKLFF; DNA: TGCAGTGCCAGCCCAGGGGGGGGACTTGAAAAACTGTTTTTT
J: TRBJ1-5; D: NA; size: NA; V: TRBV7-9; CDR3: CASSHATDYSNQPQHF; DNA: TGTGCCAGCAGCCATGCGACAGATTATAGCAATCAGCCCCAGCATTTT